Only a few counts were recorded for the clone carrying this TCR beta chain. CDR1 and CDR2 from the germline V gene are KGHSH and LQKENI. The V and J ends lost 3 bases and 7 bases respectively, with 13 bases between them. This CDR3 has 14 amino acids. The data originate from a study of shared clonotypes between healthy human individuals. The assay was immunoSEQ multiplex PCR, and TCRdb's table has in-frame clones only and misses some. The data hold hundreds of thousands of clones, with 74% observed a single time. The chain uses TRBV18 and TRBJ1-5; D unresolved. This TCR was recovered from a woman in her twenties or thirties in good health. Specimen: memory CD4+ T cells sorted from blood. Subset in this sample: CD45RA-negative fraction. The CDR3 reads CASSPSDGEQPQHF. In DNA, the CDR3 is TGTGCCAGCTCACCGAGCGACGGGGAACAGCCCCAGCATTTT.